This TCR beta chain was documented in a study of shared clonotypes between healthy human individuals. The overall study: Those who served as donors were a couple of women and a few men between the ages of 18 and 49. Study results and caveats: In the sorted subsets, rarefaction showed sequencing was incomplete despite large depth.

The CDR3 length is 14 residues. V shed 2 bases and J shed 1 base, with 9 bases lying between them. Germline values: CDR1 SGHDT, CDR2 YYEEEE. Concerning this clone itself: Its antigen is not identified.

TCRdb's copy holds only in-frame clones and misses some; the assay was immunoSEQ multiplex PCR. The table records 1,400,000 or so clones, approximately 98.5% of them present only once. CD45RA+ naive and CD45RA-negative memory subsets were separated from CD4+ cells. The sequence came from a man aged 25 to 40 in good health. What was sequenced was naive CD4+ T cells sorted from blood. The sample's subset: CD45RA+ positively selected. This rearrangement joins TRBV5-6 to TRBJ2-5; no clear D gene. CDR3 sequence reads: CASSFWRIQETQYF. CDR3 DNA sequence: TGTGCCAGCAGCTTCTGGCGGATCCAAGAGACCCAGTACTTC.